The clone carrying this T cell receptor (beta chain) came up many times. This specimen belongs to a study of tumor and adjacent non-tumor tissue in lung cancer. About the research overall: The patients, around 10 men and a few women, were about 31 to 85 with stage I to III disease.

RNA was extracted from bulk tissue without any cell sorting. This non-tumor lung sample came from over 3 cm beyond the tumor edge. This CDR3 has 17 residues. The V end lost 4 bases, the J end lost 0 bases, and 19 bases lay between the germline ends. Germline V lookup: CDR1 MNHNY, CDR2 SVGAGI (reference sequence). The library came from three nested PCR rounds adapted from ARM-PCR protocols. TCRdb re-derived calls from the multiplex PCR reads in MiXCR, one entry per CDR3 protein. The profile shows about 75,000 distinct CDR3 sequences, 55% to 70% of them singletons. This receptor was obtained from a woman aged 45-65 years with non-small cell lung cancer. V usage is TRBV6-6 and J usage is TRBJ2-7; maybe TRBD2 (5 bases). Sequencing was carried out using distant non-tumor lung tissue. DNA for the CDR3: TGTGCCAGCAGTTCCCCCATACTTCTAGCTCCCTCCTACGAGCAGTACTTC. It codes for CASSSPILLAPSYEQYF.